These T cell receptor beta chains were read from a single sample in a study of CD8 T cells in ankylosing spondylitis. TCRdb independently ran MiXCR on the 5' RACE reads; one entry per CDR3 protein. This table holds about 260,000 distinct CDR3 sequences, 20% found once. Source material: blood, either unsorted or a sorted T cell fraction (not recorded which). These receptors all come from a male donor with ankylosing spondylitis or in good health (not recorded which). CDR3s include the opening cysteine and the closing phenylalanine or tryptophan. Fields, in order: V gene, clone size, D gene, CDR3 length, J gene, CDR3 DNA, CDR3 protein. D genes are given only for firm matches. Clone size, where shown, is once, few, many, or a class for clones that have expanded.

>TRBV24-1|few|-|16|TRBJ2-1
TGTGCCACCAGTGACTCCCTAACGGAGGGGTACAATGAGCAGTTCTTC
CATSDSLTEGYNEQFF
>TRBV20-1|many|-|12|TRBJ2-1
TGCAGTGCCGGTAGGGGGTACAATGAGCAGTTCTTC
CSAGRGYNEQFF
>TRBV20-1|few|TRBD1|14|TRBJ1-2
TGCAGTGCCTTTAAAACAGGGGGTTACTATGGCTACACCTTC
CSAFKTGGYYGYTF
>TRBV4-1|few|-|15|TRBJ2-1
TGCGCCAGCAGCTCCAGATTGAGCTCCTACAATGAGCAGTTCTTC
CASSSRLSSYNEQFF
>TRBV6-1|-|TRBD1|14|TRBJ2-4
TGTGCCAGCAGTAGACAGGGGTTTCAAAACATTCAGTACTTC
CASSRQGFQNIQYF
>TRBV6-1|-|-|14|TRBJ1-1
TGTGCCTCTTCCGGGGGGCTTCAAGTTGCTGAAGCTTTCTTT
CASSGGLQVAEAFF
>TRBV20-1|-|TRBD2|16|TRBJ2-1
TGCTGTGCTAGACCTAGCGGGAGGGGGTCCTACAATGAGCAGTTCTTC
CCARPSGRGSYNEQFF
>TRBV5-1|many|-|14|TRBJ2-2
TGCGCCAGTATCCGGGACGGACACACCGGGGAGCTGTTTTTT
CASIRDGHTGELFF
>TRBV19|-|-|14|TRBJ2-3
TGTGCCAGTAGGTTGGGGCACTTCCCAGATACGCAGTATTTT
CASRLGHFPDTQYF
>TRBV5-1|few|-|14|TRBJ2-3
TGCGCCAGCTCCCGGCTGGGCTACACAGATACGCAGTATTTT
CASSRLGYTDTQYF
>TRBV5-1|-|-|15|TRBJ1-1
TGCGCCAGCAGCCCCGACGGACAGAGGAACACTGAAGCTTTCTTT
CASSPDGQRNTEAFF
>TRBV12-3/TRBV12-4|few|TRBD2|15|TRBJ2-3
TGTGCCAGCAGAATAGCGGGGGGAAGCACAGATACGCAGTATTTT
CASRIAGGSTDTQYF
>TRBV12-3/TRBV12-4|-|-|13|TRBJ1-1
TGTGCCAGCAGACGGACCCTGAACACTGAAGCTTTCTTT
CASRRTLNTEAFF
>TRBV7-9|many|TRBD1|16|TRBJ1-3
TGTGCCAGCAGCAAGGACAGGGAATACTCTGGAAACACCATATATTTT
CASSKDREYSGNTIYF
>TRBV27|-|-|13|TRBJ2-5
TGTGCCAGCAGTTTGGGTCGGAAAGAGACCCAGTACTTC
CASSLGRKETQYF
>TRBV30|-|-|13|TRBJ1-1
TGTGCCTGGAGTGGACAGAGGAACACTGAAGCTTTCTTT
CAWSGQRNTEAFF
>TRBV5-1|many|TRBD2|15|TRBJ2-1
TGCGCCAGCAGCTTGAGTGGGGGGGGACACAATGAGCAGTTCTTC
CASSLSGGGHNEQFF
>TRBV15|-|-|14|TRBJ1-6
TGTGCCACCAGCAGAGAAGCCGACAGATCACCCCTCCACTTT
CATSREADRSPLHF
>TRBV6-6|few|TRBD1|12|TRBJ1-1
TGTGCCACCAGTCCAGGGGGGGCTGAAGCTTTCTTT
CATSPGGAEAFF
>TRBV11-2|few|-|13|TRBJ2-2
TGTGCCAGCAGCGCCCGGAGGTCCGGGGAGCTGTTTTTT
CASSARRSGELFF
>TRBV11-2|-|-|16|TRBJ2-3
TGTGCCAGCAGCTTCATAAGCGGAGGAGGCACAGATACGCAGTATTTT
CASSFISGGGTDTQYF
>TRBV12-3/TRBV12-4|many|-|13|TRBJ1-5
TGTGCCAGCAGTTCAGGACAGAATCAGCCCCAGCATTTT
CASSSGQNQPQHF
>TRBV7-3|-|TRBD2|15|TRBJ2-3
TGTGCCAGCAGCTTAATAGCGGGGGACACAGATACGCAGTATTTT
CASSLIAGDTDTQYF
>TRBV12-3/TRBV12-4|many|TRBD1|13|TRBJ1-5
TGTGCCAGCAGCCGGGACAGGGATCAGCCCCAGCATTTT
CASSRDRDQPQHF
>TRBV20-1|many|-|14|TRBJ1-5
TGCAGTGCTTCTCAAAGGACGGTTGATCAGCCCCAGCATTTT
CSASQRTVDQPQHF
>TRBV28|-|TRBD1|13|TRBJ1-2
TGTGCCAGCAGCCAGGGGGCGGACTATGGTTACACCTTC
CASSQGADYGYTF
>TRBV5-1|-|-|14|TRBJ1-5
TGCGCCAGCCAAGAGGACGGAGGGAATCAGCCCCAGCATTTT
CASQEDGGNQPQHF
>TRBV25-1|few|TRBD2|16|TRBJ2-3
TGTGCCAGCAGTGGCCTTGGAAGCGGGAGAGGGGATACGCAGTATTTT
CASSGLGSGRGDTQYF
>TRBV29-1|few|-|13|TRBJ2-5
TGCAGCGCACTGGCGGGGAACCAAGAGACCCAGTACTTC
CSALAGNQETQYF
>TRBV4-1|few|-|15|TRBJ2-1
TGCGCCAGCAGCCAAGAAGTGACCCTATACAATGAGCAGTTCTTC
CASSQEVTLYNEQFF
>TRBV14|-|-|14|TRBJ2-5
TGTGCCAGCAGCCCCCGACAGAGTGGAGAGACCCAGTACTTC
CASSPRQSGETQYF
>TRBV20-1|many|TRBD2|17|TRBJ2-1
TGCAGTGCTAGAGTTCCTAGAATGGGGAGGGCCGCGAATGAGCAGTTCTTC
CSARVPRMGRAANEQFF
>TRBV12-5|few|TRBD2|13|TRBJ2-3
TGTGCTAGTGGAGGCGGGAGGGCCTATACGCAGTATTTT
CASGGGRAYTQYF
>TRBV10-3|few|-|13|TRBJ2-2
TGTGCCACCACCCCTCCCTCACCCGGGGAGCTGTTTTTT
CATTPPSPGELFF
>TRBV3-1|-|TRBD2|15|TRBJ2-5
TGTGCCAGCAGCCTCGACGGGAGGGCCGAGGAGACCCAGTACTTC
CASSLDGRAEETQYF